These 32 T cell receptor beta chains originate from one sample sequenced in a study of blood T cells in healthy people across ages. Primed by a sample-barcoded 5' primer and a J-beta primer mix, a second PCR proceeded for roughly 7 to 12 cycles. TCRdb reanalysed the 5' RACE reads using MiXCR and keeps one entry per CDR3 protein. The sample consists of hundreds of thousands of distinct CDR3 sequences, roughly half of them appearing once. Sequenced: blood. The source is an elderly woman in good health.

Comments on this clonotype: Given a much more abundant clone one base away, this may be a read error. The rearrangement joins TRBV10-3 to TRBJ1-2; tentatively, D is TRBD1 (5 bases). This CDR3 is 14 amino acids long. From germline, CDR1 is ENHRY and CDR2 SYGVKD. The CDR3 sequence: CAISEQGGGYDYTF. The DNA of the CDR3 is TGTGCCATCAGTGAGCAGGGTGGTGGCTATGACTACACCTTC.

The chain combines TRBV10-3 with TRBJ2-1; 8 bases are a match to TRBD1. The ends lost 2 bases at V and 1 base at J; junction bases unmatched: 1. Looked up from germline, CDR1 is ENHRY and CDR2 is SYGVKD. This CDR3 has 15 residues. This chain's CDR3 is CAISEGQGSYNEQFF. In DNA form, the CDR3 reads TGTGCCATCAGTGAGGGACAGGGATCCTACAATGAGCAGTTCTTC.

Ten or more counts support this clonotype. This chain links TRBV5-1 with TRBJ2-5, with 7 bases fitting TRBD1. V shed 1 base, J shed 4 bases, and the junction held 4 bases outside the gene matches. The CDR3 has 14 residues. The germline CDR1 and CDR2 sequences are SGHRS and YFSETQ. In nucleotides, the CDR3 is TGCGCCAGCAGCTTGATAGGGGGCCCAGAGACCCAGTACTTC. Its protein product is CASSLIGGPETQYF.

CDR3 nucleotides: TGCGCCAGCAGCTTGAACAGGGCGATGGAGACCCAGTACTTC. This encodes CASSLNRAMETQYF. The chain carries TRBV5-1 and TRBJ2-7; D perhaps matches TRBD1 (6 bases). Near its end, the DNA agrees better with TRBJ2-5, so the J call may be wrong. Germline assignment: CDR1 SGHRS and CDR2 YFSETQ. This CDR3 contains 14 residues.

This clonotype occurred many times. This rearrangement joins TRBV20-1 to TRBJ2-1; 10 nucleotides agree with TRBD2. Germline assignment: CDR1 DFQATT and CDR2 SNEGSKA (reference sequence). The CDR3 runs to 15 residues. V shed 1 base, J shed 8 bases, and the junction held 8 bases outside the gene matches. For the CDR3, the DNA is TGCAGTGCTAGAGGGACTAGCGGAGGAGGTTATGAGCAGTTCTTC. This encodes CSARGTSGGGYEQFF.

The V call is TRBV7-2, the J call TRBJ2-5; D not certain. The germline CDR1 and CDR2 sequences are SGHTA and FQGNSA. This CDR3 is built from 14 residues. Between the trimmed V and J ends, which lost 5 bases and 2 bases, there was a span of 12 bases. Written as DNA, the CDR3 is TGTGCCAGCAGCCCCATTACCAGGCAAGAGACCCAGTACTTC. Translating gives CASSPITRQETQYF.

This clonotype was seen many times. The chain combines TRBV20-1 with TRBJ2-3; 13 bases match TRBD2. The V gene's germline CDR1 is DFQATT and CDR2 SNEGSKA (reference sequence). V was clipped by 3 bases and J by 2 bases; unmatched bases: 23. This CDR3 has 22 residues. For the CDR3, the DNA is TGCAGTGCTAGGGTGCGAACAACTAGCGGGAGGGCGAACAATGTTCCCACAGATACGCAGTATTTT. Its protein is CSARVRTTSGRANNVPTDTQYF.

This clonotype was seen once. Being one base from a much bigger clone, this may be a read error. The CDR3: CSAFREETQFF. The CDR3, as DNA: TGCAGTGCTTTTAGGGAAGAGACCCAGTTCTTC. V and J are TRBV20-1 and TRBJ2-1; unclear D gene. CDR1 is DFQATT, CDR2 SNEGSKA, per germline (reference sequence). Trimming took 5 bases from V and 13 from J, leaving 15 bases between them. The CDR3 loop spans 11 amino acids.

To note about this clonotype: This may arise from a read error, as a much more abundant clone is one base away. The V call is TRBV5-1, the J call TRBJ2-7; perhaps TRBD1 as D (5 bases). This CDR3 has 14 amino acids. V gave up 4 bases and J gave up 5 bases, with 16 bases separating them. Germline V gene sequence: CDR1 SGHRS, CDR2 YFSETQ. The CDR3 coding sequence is TGCGCCAGCAGCGTCAGGCAGGGTGGTCACGAGCAGTACTTC. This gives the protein CASSVRQGGHEQYF.

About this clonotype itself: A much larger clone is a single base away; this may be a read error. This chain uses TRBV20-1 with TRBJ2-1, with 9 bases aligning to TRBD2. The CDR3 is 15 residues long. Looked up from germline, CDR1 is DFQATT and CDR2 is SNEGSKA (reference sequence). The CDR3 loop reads CSTRDGSSGSHEQFF. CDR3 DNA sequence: TGCAGTACTAGAGATGGGAGTAGCGGGAGCCATGAGCAGTTCTTC.

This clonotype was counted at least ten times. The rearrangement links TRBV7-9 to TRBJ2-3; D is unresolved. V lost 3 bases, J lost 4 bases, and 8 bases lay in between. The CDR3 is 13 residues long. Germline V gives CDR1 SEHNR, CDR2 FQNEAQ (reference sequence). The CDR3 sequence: CASSLVGADTQYF. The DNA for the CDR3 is TGTGCCAGCAGCTTGGTCGGCGCAGATACGCAGTATTTT.

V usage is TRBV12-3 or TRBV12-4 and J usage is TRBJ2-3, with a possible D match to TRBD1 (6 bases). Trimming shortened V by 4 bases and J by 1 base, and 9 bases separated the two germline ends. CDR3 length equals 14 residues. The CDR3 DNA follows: TGTGCCAGCAGTTCGTGGGGGCGCACAGATACGCAGTATTTT. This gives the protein CASSSWGRTDTQYF.

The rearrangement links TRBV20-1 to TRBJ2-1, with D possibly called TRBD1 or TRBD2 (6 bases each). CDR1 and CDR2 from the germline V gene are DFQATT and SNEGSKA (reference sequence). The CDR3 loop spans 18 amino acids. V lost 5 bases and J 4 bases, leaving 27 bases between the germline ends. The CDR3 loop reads CSAPTPVRRGAPYNEQFF. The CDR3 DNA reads TGCAGTGCTCCAACTCCCGTGAGGAGGGGGGCGCCTTACAATGAGCAGTTCTTC.

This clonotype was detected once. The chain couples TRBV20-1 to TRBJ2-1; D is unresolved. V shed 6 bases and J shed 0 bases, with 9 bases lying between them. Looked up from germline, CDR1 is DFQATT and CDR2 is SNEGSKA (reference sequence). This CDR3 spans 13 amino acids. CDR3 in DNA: TGCAGTGCGGAAGGGCACTCCTACAATGAGCAGTTCTTC. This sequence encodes CSAEGHSYNEQFF.

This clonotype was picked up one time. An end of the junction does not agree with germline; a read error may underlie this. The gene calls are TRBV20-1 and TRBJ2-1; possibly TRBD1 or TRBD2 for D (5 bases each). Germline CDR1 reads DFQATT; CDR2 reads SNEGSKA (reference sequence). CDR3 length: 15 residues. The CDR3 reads CSVRRGRGTYNEQFF. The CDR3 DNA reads TGCAGTGTTAGAAGGGGAAGAGGGACCTACAATGAGCAGTTCTTC.

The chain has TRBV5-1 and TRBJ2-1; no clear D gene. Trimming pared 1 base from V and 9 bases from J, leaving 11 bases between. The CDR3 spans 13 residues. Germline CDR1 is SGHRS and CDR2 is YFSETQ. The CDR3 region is CASSLNGPSEQFF. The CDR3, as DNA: TGCGCCAGCAGCTTGAATGGGCCCAGTGAGCAGTTCTTC.

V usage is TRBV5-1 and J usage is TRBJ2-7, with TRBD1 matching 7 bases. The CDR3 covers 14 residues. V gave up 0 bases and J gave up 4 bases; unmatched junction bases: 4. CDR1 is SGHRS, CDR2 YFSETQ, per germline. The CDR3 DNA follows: TGCGCCAGCAGCTTGGTGGGACAGAGATACGAGCAGTACTTC. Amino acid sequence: CASSLVGQRYEQYF.

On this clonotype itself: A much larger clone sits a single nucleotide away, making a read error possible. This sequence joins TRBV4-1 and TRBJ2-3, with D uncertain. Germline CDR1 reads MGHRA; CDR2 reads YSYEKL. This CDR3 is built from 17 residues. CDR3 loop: CAGSPQGGYRAPDTQYF. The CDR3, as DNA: TGCGCCGGCAGCCCTCAAGGTGGCTACCGGGCTCCAGATACGCAGTATTTT.

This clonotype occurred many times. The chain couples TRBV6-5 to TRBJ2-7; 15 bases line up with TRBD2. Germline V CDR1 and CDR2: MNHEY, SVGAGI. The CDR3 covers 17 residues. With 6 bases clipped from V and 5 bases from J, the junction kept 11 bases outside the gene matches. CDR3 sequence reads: CASSVGLAGGPLNEQYF. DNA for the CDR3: TGTGCCAGCAGCGTCGGACTAGCGGGAGGGCCTCTCAACGAGCAGTACTTC.

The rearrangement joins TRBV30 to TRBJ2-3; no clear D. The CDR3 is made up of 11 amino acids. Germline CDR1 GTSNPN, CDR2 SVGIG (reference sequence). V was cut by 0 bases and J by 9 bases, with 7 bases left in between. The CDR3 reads CAWSVKVTQYF. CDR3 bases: TGTGCCTGGAGTGTGAAGGTCACGCAGTATTTT. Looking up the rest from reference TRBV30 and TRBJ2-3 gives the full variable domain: SQTIHQWPATLVQPVGSPLSLECTVEGTSNPNLYWYRQAAGRGLQLLFYSVGIGQISSEVPQNLSASRPQDRQFILSSKKLLLSDSGFYLCAWSVKVTQYFGPGTRLTVL.

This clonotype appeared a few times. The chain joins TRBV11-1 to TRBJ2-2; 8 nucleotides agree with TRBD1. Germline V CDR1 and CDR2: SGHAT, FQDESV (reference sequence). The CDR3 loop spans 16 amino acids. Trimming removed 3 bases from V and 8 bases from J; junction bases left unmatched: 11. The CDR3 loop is CASSLPTRTGWGELFF. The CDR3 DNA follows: TGTGCCAGCAGCTTGCCAACCCGGACAGGGTGGGGGGAGCTGTTTTTT. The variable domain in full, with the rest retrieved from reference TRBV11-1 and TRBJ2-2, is EAEVAQSPRYKITEKSQAVAFWCDPISGHATLYWYRQILGQGPELLVQFQDESVVDDSQLPKDRFSAERLKGVDSTLKIQPAELGDSAMYLCASSLPTRTGWGELFFGEGSRLTVL.

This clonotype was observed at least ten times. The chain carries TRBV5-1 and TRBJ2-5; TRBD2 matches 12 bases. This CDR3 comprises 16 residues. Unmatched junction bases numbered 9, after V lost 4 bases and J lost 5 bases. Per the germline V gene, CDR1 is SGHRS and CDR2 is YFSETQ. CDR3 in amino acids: CASSLTGLAGWETQYF. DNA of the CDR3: TGCGCCAGCAGCCTAACAGGACTAGCGGGGTGGGAGACCCAGTACTTC.

CDR3 nucleotide sequence: TGCAGTGCTAGAGACAGGTATCGGGAGACCCAGTACTTC. Translating it yields CSARDRYRETQYF. V is TRBV20-1 and J is TRBJ2-5; no definite D call. CDR3 length: 13 amino acids. The germline V and J ends were trimmed by 0 bases and 5 bases, with 10 bases remaining between them. Germline values: CDR1 DFQATT, CDR2 SNEGSKA (reference sequence).

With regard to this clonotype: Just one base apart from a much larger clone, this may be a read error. The CDR3 nucleotides are TGTGCCAGCAGTAACCTGGACAGGGGCTACGAGCAGTACTTC. Amino acid sequence: CASSNLDRGYEQYF. This chain connects TRBV12-3 or TRBV12-4 to TRBJ2-1, with 9 bases identical to TRBD1. The J call may not be correct, given that the DNA end is closer to TRBJ2-7. The CDR3 runs 14 residues.

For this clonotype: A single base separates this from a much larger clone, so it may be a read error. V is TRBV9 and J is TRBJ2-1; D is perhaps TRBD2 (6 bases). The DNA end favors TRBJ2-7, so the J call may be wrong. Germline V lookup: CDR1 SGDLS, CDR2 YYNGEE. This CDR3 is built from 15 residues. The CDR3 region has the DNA TGTGCCAGCAGCCCCAGCGGGTCGGGATACAATGAGCAGTACTTC. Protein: CASSPSGSGYNEQYF.

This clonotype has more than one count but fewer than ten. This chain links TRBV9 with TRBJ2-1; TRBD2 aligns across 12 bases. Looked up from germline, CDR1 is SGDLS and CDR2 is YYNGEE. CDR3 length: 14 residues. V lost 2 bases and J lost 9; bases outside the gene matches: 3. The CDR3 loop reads CASSVTSGSSEQFF. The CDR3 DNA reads TGTGCCAGCAGCGTGACTAGCGGGAGCAGTGAGCAGTTCTTC.

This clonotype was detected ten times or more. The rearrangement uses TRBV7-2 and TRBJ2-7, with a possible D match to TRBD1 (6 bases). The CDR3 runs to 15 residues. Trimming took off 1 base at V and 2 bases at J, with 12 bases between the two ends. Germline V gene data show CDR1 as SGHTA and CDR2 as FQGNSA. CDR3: CASSLGPGATYEQYF. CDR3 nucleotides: TGTGCCAGCAGCTTAGGCCCAGGGGCGACCTACGAGCAGTACTTC.

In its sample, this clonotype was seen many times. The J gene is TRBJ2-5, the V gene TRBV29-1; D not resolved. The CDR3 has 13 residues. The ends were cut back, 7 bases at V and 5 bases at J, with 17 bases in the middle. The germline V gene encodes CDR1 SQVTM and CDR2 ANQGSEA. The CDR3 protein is CSASKGLWETQYF. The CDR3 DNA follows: TGCAGCGCATCGAAGGGTCTATGGGAGACCCAGTACTTC.

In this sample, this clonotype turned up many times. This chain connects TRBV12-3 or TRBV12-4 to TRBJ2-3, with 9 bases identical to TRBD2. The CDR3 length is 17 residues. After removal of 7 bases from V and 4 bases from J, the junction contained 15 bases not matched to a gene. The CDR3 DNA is TGTGCCAGCACCCTACTCGGCGGGGGGGCCCATTCAGATACGCAGTATTTT. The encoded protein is CASTLLGGGAHSDTQYF.

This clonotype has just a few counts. The CDR3 nucleotides are TGTGCCAGTGGATCGGCTAAAGACTCTGGGGCCAACGTCCTGACTTTC. This gives the protein CASGSAKDSGANVLTF. The V and J genes are TRBV19 and TRBJ2-6; no clear D. Trimming pared 8 bases from V and 0 bases from J, leaving 14 bases between. Germline V lookup: CDR1 LNHDA, CDR2 SQIVND (reference sequence). This CDR3 has 16 residues.

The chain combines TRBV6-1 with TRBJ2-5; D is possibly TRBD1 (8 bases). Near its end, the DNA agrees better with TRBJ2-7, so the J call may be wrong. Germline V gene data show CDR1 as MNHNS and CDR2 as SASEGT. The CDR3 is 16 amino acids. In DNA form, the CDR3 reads TGTGCCAGCAGTGAATGGACAGGGTTACGGGAGGACGAGCAGTACTTC. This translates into CASSEWTGLREDEQYF.

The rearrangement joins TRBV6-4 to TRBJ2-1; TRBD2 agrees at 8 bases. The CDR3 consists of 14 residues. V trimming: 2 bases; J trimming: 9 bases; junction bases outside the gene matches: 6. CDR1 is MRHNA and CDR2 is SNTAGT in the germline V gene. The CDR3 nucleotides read TGTGCCAGCAGTGACGCGAACGGGGGGGGTGAGCAGTTCTTC. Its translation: CASSDANGGGEQFF.